Each of the 28 T cell receptor beta chains below was sequenced from the same sample in a study of metastatic and nonmetastatic thyroid tumors. TCRdb reanalyzed the PCR reads with MiXCR. Among 6,500 to 10,000 clones listed, approximately 25% were seen once. There were no patients who had received any treatment before thyroid surgery. Sequencing used adjacent normal tissue. The receptors originated from a female donor with papillary thyroid cancer or a benign thyroid nodule (not recorded which). Some clones in this sample may be carry-over from other donors' samples.

In its sample, this clone was seen a few times. The J gene is TRBJ1-5, the V gene TRBV28; no clear D. The CDR3 has 15 residues. V shed 2 bases and J shed 7 bases, with 15 bases lying between them. Germline assignment: CDR1 MDHEN and CDR2 SYDVKM. The DNA of the CDR3 is TGTGCCAGCAGTTTACCCATCGGACTTGGGCAGCCCCAGCATTTT. It yields the protein CASSLPIGLGQPQHF.

The chain links TRBV11-2 to TRBJ2-3; 8 nucleotides line up with TRBD2. The CDR3 contains 17 residues. CDR1 and CDR2 (germline): SGHAT, FQNNGV. With V trimmed by 2 bases and J by 3 bases, 10 bases remained unmatched. CDR3 loop: CASSLRPRLAFTDTQYF. The CDR3 nucleotides are TGTGCCAGCAGCTTACGTCCCCGACTAGCGTTTACAGATACGCAGTATTTT.

This rearrangement joins TRBV7-6 to TRBJ2-7, with TRBD2 matching 10 bases. V lost 5 bases and J lost 2; bases outside the gene matches: 3. In germline, CDR1 is SGHVS, CDR2 FNYEAQ. CDR3 length: 14 amino acids. DNA of the CDR3: TGTGCCAGCAGCCCCAGCGGGGGGGCCTACGAGCAGTACTTC. The encoded protein is CASSPSGGAYEQYF.

A few counts support this clone. The V call is TRBV7-8, the J call TRBJ1-1; tentatively, D is TRBD1 (6 bases). Germline assignment: CDR1 SGHVS and CDR2 FQNEAQ. This CDR3 is built from 15 residues. V gave up 5 bases and J gave up 0 bases, with 13 bases separating them. CDR3 in amino acids: CASSGTGFLNTEAFF. Written as DNA, the CDR3 is TGTGCCAGCAGCGGAACAGGGTTTTTGAACACTGAAGCTTTCTTT. The full variable domain, completed using reference TRBV7-8 and TRBJ1-1, is GAGVSQSPRYKVAKRGQDVALRCDPISGHVSLFWYQQALGQGPEFLTYFQNEAQLDKSGLPSDRFFAERPEGSVSTLKIQRTQQEDSAVYLCASSGTGFLNTEAFFGQGTRLTVV.

The genes are TRBV7-2 and TRBJ2-7; the match to TRBD1 covers 12 bases. The V and J ends lost 1 base and 4 bases, in that order; junction bases with no gene match: 5. This CDR3 spans 16 amino acids. The V gene's germline CDR1 is SGHTA and CDR2 FQGNSA. The CDR3 coding sequence is TGTGCCAGCAGCTTAGTCGCGGGACAGGGGGCTTACGAGCAGTACTTC. Translating gives CASSLVAGQGAYEQYF.

This clone counts as medium-sized. The chain has TRBV19 and TRBJ2-1, with 10 nucleotides matching TRBD2. Losses at the gene ends were 4 bases for V and 7 bases for J; bases not matched to a gene: 7. Germline values: CDR1 LNHDA, CDR2 SQIVND (reference sequence). This CDR3 comprises 15 residues. This CDR3 is CASSNLAGVGNEQFF. The CDR3 region has the DNA TGTGCCAGTAGTAACCTAGCGGGAGTCGGGAATGAGCAGTTCTTC.

This clone was seen more than once but under ten times. This chain connects TRBV5-1 to TRBJ2-1; D might be TRBD2 (5 bases). V lost 6 bases, J lost 4 bases, and 11 bases lay in between. CDR1 SGHRS and CDR2 YFSETQ come from the germline V gene. CDR3 length: 13 amino acids. CDR3 sequence: CASKSERYNEQFF. The CDR3 DNA reads TGCGCCAGCAAGTCGGAGCGGTACAATGAGCAGTTCTTC.

This clone is categorized as medium-sized. This rearrangement joins TRBV6-2 or TRBV6-3 to TRBJ2-7, with TRBD2 identical over 8 bases. The CDR3 consists of 17 residues. J was trimmed by 4 bases and V by 5 bases; bases with no gene match: 16. Germline V lookup: CDR1 MNHEY, CDR2 SVGEGT. CDR3 region: CASSKPSFGTRGYEQYF. In DNA, the CDR3 is TGTGCCAGCAGTAAACCCTCCTTCGGGACTAGGGGGTACGAGCAGTACTTC.

To note about this clone: A much larger clone sits a single nucleotide away, making a read error possible. This sequence joins TRBV14 and TRBJ1-2; no definite D call. This CDR3 has 13 amino acids. Germline V gene lookup returns CDR1 SGHDN and CDR2 FVKESK. DNA of the CDR3: TGTGCCAGCATCCAATTGAGGGCTTATGGCTACACCTTC. Its translation: CASIQLRAYGYTF.

V and J are TRBV19 and TRBJ1-1; no reliable D call. V shed 5 bases and J shed 0 bases, with 7 bases lying between them. Germline lookup yields CDR1 LNHDA and CDR2 SQIVND (reference sequence). The CDR3 consists of 13 residues. DNA for the CDR3: TGTGCCAGTAGTCAAGGGCTGAACACTGAAGCTTTCTTT. This gives the protein CASSQGLNTEAFF. Full variable domain (outside the CDR3, taken from reference TRBV19 and TRBJ1-1): DGGITQSPKYLFRKEGQNVTLSCEQNLNHDAMYWYRQDPGQGLRLIYYSQIVNDFQKGDIAEGYSVSREKKESFPLTVTSAQKNPTAFYLCASSQGLNTEAFFGQGTRLTVV.

V is TRBV29-1 and J is TRBJ2-1, with TRBD2 identical over 8 bases. The CDR3 sequence is 16 residues long. Trimming cost V 2 bases and J 1 base; bases outside gene matches: 7. CDR1 SQVTM and CDR2 ANQGSEA come from the germline V gene. CDR3 DNA sequence: TGCAGCGTTGAATCCCCTGAGCGGGAGTCCTACAATGAGCAGTTCTTC. Translated, it gives CSVESPERESYNEQFF.

The chain recombines TRBV6-2 or TRBV6-3 with TRBJ1-5; no clear D gene. Germline assignment: CDR1 MNHEY and CDR2 SVGEGT. The V end lost 3 bases, the J end lost 6 bases, and 9 bases lay between the germline ends. The CDR3 is 13 amino acids. This CDR3 is CASSYTDPQPQHF. DNA of the CDR3: TGTGCCAGCAGTTATACGGATCCTCAGCCCCAGCATTTT.

This clone is medium-sized. This rearrangement joins TRBV24-1 to TRBJ2-1, with 11 bases identical to TRBD2. CDR1 and CDR2 (germline): KGHDR, SFDVKD. V was clipped by 1 base and J by 1 base; unmatched bases: 2. The CDR3 is made up of 17 amino acids. The CDR3 DNA reads as TGTGCCACCAGTGATTTCCGGACTAGCGGGTCCTACAATGAGCAGTTCTTC. This gives the protein CATSDFRTSGSYNEQFF.

The chain combines TRBV7-2 with TRBJ1-1, with a possible D match to TRBD1 (5 bases). CDR3 length: 13 amino acids. V lost 7 bases and J 5 bases, leaving 14 bases between the germline ends. Germline-derived CDR1 and CDR2 are SGHTA and FQGNSA. The CDR3 protein is CASTKGTWTEAFF. The CDR3 DNA reads as TGTGCCAGCACCAAAGGGACGTGGACTGAAGCTTTCTTT.

The V gene is TRBV20-1, the J gene TRBJ2-7; 10 positions match TRBD2. The V gene end was trimmed by 5 bases and the J gene end by 2 bases; junction bases not matched to a gene: 6. CDR1 is DFQATT, CDR2 SNEGSKA, per germline (reference sequence). There are 14 residues in the CDR3. In DNA form, the CDR3 reads TGCAGTGCTCCCCTAGCGGGAGAGACCTACGAGCAGTACTTC. It specifies CSAPLAGETYEQYF.

This clone was observed a handful of times. V and J are TRBV7-9 and TRBJ2-7, with D tentatively TRBD1 (5 bases). Trimming removed 5 bases at V and 0 bases at J, with 8 bases between. Germline loops: CDR1 SEHNR, CDR2 FQNEAQ (reference sequence). This CDR3 is 13 amino acids long. CDR3 sequence reads: CASSTTVSYEQYF. The CDR3 region has the DNA TGTGCCAGCAGCACGACAGTCTCCTACGAGCAGTACTTC.

This rearrangement joins TRBV7-2 to TRBJ2-7; D is unresolved. V lost 5 bases and J 7 bases, leaving 9 bases between the germline ends. This CDR3 contains 11 residues. Germline V lookup: CDR1 SGHTA, CDR2 FQGNSA. Written as DNA, the CDR3 is TGTGCCAGCAGCCCCTCGTTGGAGCAGTACTTC. Translating it yields CASSPSLEQYF. Together with reference TRBV7-2 and TRBJ2-7, the CDR3 gives the full variable domain: GAGVSQSPSNKVTEKGKDVELRCDPISGHTALYWYRQSLGQGLEFLIYFQGNSAPDKSGLPSDRFSAERTGGSVSTLTIQRTQQEDSAVYLCASSPSLEQYFGPGTRLTVT.

By share, this clone counts as medium-sized. The CDR3 region has the DNA TGCAGTGCTCTACGTAGTAGCGGGAGAGGCTACAATGAGCAGTTCTTC. Residues: CSALRSSGRGYNEQFF. The chain joins TRBV20-1 to TRBJ2-1; 9 bases map to TRBD2. Germline V gives CDR1 DFQATT, CDR2 SNEGSKA (reference sequence). The CDR3 has 16 amino acids. J was trimmed by 3 bases and V by 5 bases; bases with no gene match: 11.

The rearrangement joins TRBV4-2 to TRBJ2-7; 8 nucleotides match TRBD1. V was clipped by 4 bases and J by 5 bases; unmatched bases: 10. The CDR3 spans 15 residues. CDR1 is LGHNA, CDR2 YNFKEQ, per germline. The CDR3 loop reads CASSPTGVGLDEQYF. The CDR3 DNA follows: TGTGCCAGCAGCCCGACAGGGGTTGGGTTGGACGAGCAGTACTTC.

A few counts support this clone. The chain recombines TRBV27 with TRBJ2-1; D is unresolved. Germline CDR1 is MNHEY and CDR2 is SMNVEV (reference sequence). This CDR3 is 14 amino acids long. V shed 6 bases and J shed 5 bases, with 14 bases lying between them. The CDR3 region has the DNA TGTGCCAGCAGATTAGGGTCCCGAAACAATGAGCAGTTCTTC. Translation: CASRLGSRNNEQFF.

In the case of this clone: At one of its ends the junction is not consistent with the germline gene, which may arise from a read error. V usage is TRBV9 and J usage is TRBJ2-2, with TRBD1 matching over 8 bases. Germline CDR1 reads SGDLS; CDR2 reads YYNGEE. The CDR3 consists of 15 residues. This chain's CDR3 is CASSLVQGAGGDLFF. The CDR3 bases are TGTGCCAGCAGCCTAGTCCAGGGGGCCGGCGGGGATCTGTTTTTT.

With regard to this clone: A much bigger clone sits one base away, suggesting this may be a read error. The J gene is TRBJ2-6, the V gene TRBV19; TRBD1 is a possible D gene (5 bases). CDR1 is LNHDA and CDR2 is SQIVND in the germline V gene (reference sequence). The CDR3 sequence is 15 residues long. The DNA of the CDR3 is TGTGCCAGTAGTATTGGTTGCTCTGGGGCCAACGTCCTGGCTTTC. Protein sequence: CASSIGCSGANVLAF.

This chain uses TRBV11-2 with TRBJ1-3; D uncertain. The V gene lost 4 bases and the J gene lost 0 bases, with 16 bases spanning the gap. CDR3 length: 17 residues. Germline CDR1 reads SGHAT; CDR2 reads FQNNGV. The CDR3, as DNA: TGTGCCAGCAGCTATACAGTATACCAAGTCTCTGGAAACACCATATATTTT. Translated, it gives CASSYTVYQVSGNTIYF. Complete variable domain (other parts from reference TRBV11-2 and TRBJ1-3): EAGVAQSPRYKIIEKRQSVAFWCNPISGHATLYWYQQILGQGPKLLIQFQNNGVVDDSQLPKDRFSAERLKGVDSTLKIQPAKLEDSAVYLCASSYTVYQVSGNTIYFGEGSWLTVV.

This clone was detected ten times or more. The rearrangement joins TRBV20-1 to TRBJ2-1; 10 bases are a match to TRBD2. Unmatched junction bases numbered 7, after V lost 4 bases and J lost 7 bases. CDR3 length: 14 residues. The germline gives CDR1 DFQATT, CDR2 SNEGSKA (reference sequence). The CDR3 protein is CSATGTSAINEQFF. Here the CDR3 DNA reads TGCAGTGCTACCGGGACTAGCGCAATAAATGAGCAGTTCTTC.

This clone was observed many times. This chain uses TRBV18 with TRBJ1-4; D is unresolved. The CDR3 is 15 amino acids. Germline CDR1 KGHSH, CDR2 LQKENI. With 1 base removed from V and 5 bases from J, the gap between germline ends came to 11 bases. The CDR3 nucleotides read TGTGCCAGCTCACCACAGTCCGGGTCGAATGAAAAACTGTTTTTT. Its translation is CASSPQSGSNEKLFF.

The J gene is TRBJ1-2, the V gene TRBV25-1, with a weak D call TRBD1 (5 bases). This CDR3 is built from 11 residues. Trimming shortened V by 5 bases and J by 8 bases, and 9 bases separated the two germline ends. CDR1 is MGHDK and CDR2 is SYGVNS in the germline V gene. The CDR3 DNA sequence: TGTGCCAGCAGTCTGGGGGTCGGCTACACCTTC. Amino acids: CASSLGVGYTF.

This clone occurred many times. The genes are TRBV20-1 and TRBJ2-4, with 8 bases fitting TRBD1. The V gene end was trimmed by 1 base and the J gene end by 6 bases; junction bases not matched to a gene: 14. Germline CDR1 DFQATT, CDR2 SNEGSKA (reference sequence). The CDR3 has 17 amino acids. CDR3: CSARVPGSGGAGNIQYF. CDR3 coding DNA: TGCAGTGCTAGAGTCCCGGGGTCAGGGGGCGCAGGAAACATTCAGTACTTC.

This clone was detected only a few times. V and J are TRBV2 and TRBJ1-2; 7 bases line up with TRBD1. The CDR3 totals 14 residues. V was clipped by 6 bases and J by 2 bases; unmatched bases: 6. Germline V gene lookup returns CDR1 SNHLY and CDR2 FYNNEI. The CDR3 nucleotides are TGTGCCAGCAGCATGACAGGGCCCAACTATGGCTACACCTTC. Its translation: CASSMTGPNYGYTF. Full variable domain (rest looked up from reference TRBV2 and TRBJ1-2): EPEVTQTPSHQVTQMGQEVILRCVPISNHLYFYWYRQILGQKVEFLVSFYNNEISEKSEIFDDQFSVERPDGSNFTLKIRSTKLEDSAMYFCASSMTGPNYGYTFGSGTRLTVV.